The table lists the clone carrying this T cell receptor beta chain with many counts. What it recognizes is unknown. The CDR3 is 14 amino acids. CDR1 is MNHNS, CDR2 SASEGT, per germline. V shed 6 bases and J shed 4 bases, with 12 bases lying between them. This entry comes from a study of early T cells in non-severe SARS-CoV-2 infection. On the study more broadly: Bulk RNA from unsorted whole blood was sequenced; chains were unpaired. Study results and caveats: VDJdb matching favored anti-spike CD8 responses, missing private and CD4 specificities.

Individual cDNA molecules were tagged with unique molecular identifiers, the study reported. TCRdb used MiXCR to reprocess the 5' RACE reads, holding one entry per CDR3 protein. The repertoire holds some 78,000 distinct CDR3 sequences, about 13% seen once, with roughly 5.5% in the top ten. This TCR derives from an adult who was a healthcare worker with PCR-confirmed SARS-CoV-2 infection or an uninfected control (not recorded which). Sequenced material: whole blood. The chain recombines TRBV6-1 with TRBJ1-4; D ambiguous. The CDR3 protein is CASSPRSFNEKLFF. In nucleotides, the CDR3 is TGTGCCAGCAGCCCCAGGAGCTTTAATGAAAAACTGTTTTTT.